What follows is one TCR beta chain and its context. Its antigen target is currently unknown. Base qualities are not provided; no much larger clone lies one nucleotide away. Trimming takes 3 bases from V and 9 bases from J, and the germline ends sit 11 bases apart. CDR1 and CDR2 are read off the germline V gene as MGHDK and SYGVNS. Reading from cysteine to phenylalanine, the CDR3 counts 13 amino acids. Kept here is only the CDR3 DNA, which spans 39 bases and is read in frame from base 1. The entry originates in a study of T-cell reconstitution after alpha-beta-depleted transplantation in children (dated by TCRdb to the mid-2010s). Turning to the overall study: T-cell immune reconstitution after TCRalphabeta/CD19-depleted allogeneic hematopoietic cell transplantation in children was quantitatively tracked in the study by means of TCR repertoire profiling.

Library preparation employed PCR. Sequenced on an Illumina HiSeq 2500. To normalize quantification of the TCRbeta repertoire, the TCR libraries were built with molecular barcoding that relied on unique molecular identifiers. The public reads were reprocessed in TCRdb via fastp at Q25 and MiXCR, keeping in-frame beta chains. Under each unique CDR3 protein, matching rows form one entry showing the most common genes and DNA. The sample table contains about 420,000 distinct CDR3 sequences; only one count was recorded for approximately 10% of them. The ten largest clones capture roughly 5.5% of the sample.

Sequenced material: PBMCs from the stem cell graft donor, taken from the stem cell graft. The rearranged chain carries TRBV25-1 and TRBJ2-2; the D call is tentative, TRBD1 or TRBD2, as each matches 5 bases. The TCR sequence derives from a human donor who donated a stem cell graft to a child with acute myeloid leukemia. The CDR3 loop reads CASSDWDRRELFF. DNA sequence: TGTGCCAGCAGTGACTGGGACCGAAGGGAGCTGTTTTTT.